This record looks at one T cell receptor beta chain sequence and its context. Its specificity is not known. This entry belongs to a study of long-term antiretroviral therapy in people with HIV. General study results and limits: Versus controls, repertoires in people with HIV had narrower CDR3 length ranges.

Sequencing relied on immunoSEQ assay v3.0, run at survey level. Measured with immunoSEQ multiplex PCR; TCRdb has only the in-frame clones, and not every one. This sample has 8,000 to 10,000 clones, with more than 80% found just once. The V segment lost 4 bases and the J segment 6 bases; nucleotides outside the gene matches: 8. The CDR3 loop spans 14 amino acids. CDR1 is MNHEY, CDR2 SVGAGI, per germline. The receptor was isolated from a man aged 35 to 55 with HIV. This material consisted of unsorted PBMCs, taken 0.7 years after starting antiretroviral therapy. V gene TRBV6-5 combines with J gene TRBJ1-2, with 7 bases matching TRBD1. The CDR3 sequence: CASSLNAGGHGYTF. DNA for the CDR3: TGTGCCAGCAGTTTGAACGCAGGGGGACATGGCTACACCTTC.